This TCR beta chain was captured by sequencing in a study of blood T cell repertoires in COVID-19. Germline V gene lookup returns CDR1 MNHEY and CDR2 SVGAGI. The V end lost 6 bases, the J end lost 4 bases, and 9 bases lay between the germline ends. This CDR3 spans 13 amino acids. Some clones are missing from TCRdb's copy, which holds only in-frame ones; the method was immunoSEQ multiplex PCR. The data contain some 270,000 clones, approximately 85% of them singletons. The chain is built from TRBV6-5 and TRBJ2-2; D uncertain. The origin of this receptor is a woman aged 45-59 years with acute COVID-19. Sequences were obtained from PBMCs or T cells enriched from blood (not recorded which). The CDR3 spells CASSVQITGELFF. The CDR3 DNA reads TGTGCCAGCAGCGTCCAGATCACCGGGGAGCTGTTTTTT.